This TCR beta chain derives from a study of breast tumors, draining lymph nodes, adjacent tissues. About this clonotype itself: The antigen is undetermined.

Findings of the study overall: Tumor and nontumor repertoires were significantly more similar in luminal-like than in basal-like breast cancer.

TCRdb called the multiplex PCR reads again in MiXCR, with one record for every CDR3 protein. The table shows about 170,000 distinct CDR3 sequences, with around 33% occurring only once. Axillary draining lymph nodes of breast cancer patients supplied the node samples. Germline trimming cut 0 bases from V and 7 bases from J; bases unmatched to any gene: 15. The CDR3 spans 17 residues. The germline CDR1 and CDR2 sequences are SGDLS and YYNGEE. The sequence was obtained from a female donor with breast cancer. Some clones in this sample may be carry-over from other donors' samples. V is TRBV9 and J is TRBJ1-2; 7 bases map to TRBD1. Sequencing was done on a sample of axillary lymph node tissue. CDR3 loop: CASSVASFWTGRSGYTF. Here the CDR3 DNA reads TGTGCCAGCAGCGTAGCCTCCTTTTGGACAGGAAGATCTGGCTACACCTTC.